This TCR beta chain emerged from a study of shared clonotypes between healthy human individuals. Study observations and caveats: Deeper or shallower sequencing was expected to change how clonotypes are shared among donors.

The donor population consisted of healthy HIV-negative adults with no recent acute infections or vaccinations. TCRdb's table, derived via immunoSEQ multiplex PCR, lists solely in-frame clones and lacks some. This sample has hundreds of thousands of clones; around two thirds occur once, and the top ten carry roughly 1.7%. Comments on this clone: No antigen is known for it. Other DNA sequences in this sample translate to the same CDR3.

The junction had 6 bases not matched to a gene; V was cut back by 0 bases and J by 4 bases. The CDR3 totals 16 residues. Germline assignment: CDR1 MNHEY and CDR2 SVGAGI. The J gene is TRBJ2-1, the V gene TRBV6-5; 7 nucleotides line up with TRBD2. The sequencing input was memory CD4+ T cells sorted from blood. Subset specified: CD45RA-negative fraction. The TCR originated in a woman aged 25 to 39 in good health. CDR3 nucleotide sequence: TGTGCCAGCAGTTACTCGCCCAGCGGGGTGTACAATGAGCAGTTCTTC. Translated: CASSYSPSGVYNEQFF.